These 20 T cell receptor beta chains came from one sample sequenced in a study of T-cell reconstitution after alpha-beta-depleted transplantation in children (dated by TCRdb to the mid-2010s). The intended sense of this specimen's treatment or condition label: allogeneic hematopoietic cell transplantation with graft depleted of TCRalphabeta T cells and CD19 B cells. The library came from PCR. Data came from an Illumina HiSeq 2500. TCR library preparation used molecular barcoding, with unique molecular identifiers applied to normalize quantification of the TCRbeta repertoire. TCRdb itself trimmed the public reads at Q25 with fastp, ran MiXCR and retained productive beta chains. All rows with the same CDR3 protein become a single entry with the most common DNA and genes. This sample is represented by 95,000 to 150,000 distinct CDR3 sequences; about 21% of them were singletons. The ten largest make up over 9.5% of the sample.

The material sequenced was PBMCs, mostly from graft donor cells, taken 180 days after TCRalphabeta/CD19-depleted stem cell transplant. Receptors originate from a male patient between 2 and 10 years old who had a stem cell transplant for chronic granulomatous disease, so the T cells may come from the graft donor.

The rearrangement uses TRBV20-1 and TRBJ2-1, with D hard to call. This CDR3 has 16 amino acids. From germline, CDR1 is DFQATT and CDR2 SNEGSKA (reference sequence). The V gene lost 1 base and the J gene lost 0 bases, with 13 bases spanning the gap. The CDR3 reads CSARGSPRSSYNEQFF. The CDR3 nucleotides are TGCAGTGCTAGAGGTTCGCCTCGGAGCTCCTACAATGAGCAGTTCTTC.

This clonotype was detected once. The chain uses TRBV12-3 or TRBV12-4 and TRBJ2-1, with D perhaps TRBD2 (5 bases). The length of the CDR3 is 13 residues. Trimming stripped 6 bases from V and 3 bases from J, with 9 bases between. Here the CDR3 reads CASSSGNYNEQFF. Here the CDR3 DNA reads TGTGCCAGCAGCTCCGGGAACTACAATGAGCAGTTCTTC.

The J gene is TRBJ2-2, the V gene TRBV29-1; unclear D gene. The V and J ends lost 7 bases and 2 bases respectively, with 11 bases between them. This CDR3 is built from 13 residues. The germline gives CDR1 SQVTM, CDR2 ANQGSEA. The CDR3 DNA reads TGCAGCGCCCGAGCCCAAAACACCGGGGAGCTGTTTTTT. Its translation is CSARAQNTGELFF.

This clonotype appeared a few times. This CDR3 reads CSARIVGVRPYNEQFF. For the CDR3, the DNA is TGCAGTGCTAGAATTGTCGGGGTTCGGCCCTACAATGAGCAGTTCTTC. The V and J genes are TRBV20-1 and TRBJ2-1; D is perhaps TRBD2 (5 bases). With 2 bases removed from V and 2 bases from J, the gap between germline ends came to 16 bases. The CDR3 is 16 amino acids. Looked up from germline, CDR1 is DFQATT and CDR2 is SNEGSKA (reference sequence).

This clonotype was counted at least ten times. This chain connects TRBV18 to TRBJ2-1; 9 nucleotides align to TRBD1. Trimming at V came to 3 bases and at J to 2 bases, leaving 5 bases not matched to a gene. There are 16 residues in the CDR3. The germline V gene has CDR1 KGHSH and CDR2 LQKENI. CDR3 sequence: CASSPRTGETYNEQFF. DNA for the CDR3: TGTGCCAGCTCACCTAGGACAGGGGAGACCTACAATGAGCAGTTCTTC. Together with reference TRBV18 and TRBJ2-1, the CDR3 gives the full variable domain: NAGVMQNPRHLVRRRGQEARLRCSPMKGHSHVYWYRQLPEEGLKFMVYLQKENIIDESGMPKERFSAEFPKEGPSILRIQQVVRGDSAAYFCASSPRTGETYNEQFFGPGTRLTVL.

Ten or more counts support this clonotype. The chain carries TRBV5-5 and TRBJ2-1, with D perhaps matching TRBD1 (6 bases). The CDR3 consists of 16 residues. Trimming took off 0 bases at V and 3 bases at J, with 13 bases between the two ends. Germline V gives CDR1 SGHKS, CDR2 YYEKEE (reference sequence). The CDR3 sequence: CASSLVGDNYYNEQFF. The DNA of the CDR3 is TGTGCCAGCAGCTTGGTGGGGGACAATTACTACAATGAGCAGTTCTTC.

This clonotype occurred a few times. The CDR3 bases are TGCAGCCAAATCCGGGACAGTGAAGCTTTCTTT. Translated, it gives CSQIRDSEAFF. This chain connects TRBV20-1 to TRBJ1-1; TRBD1 aligns across 7 bases. The germline gives CDR1 DFQATT, CDR2 SNEGSKA (reference sequence). The length of the CDR3 is 11 residues.

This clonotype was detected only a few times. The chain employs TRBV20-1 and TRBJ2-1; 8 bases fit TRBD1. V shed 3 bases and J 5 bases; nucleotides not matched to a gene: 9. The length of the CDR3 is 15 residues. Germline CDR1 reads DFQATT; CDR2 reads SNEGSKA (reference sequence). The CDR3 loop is CSASFLGQDNNEQFF. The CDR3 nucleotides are TGCAGTGCTAGCTTTCTGGGACAGGACAACAATGAGCAGTTCTTC.

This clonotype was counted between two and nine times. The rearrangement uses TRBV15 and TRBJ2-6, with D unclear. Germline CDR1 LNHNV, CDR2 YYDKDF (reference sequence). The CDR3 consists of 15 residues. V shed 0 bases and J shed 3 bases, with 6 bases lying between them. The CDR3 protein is CATSRDLSGANVLTF. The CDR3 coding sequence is TGTGCCACCAGCAGAGATCTGAGTGGGGCCAACGTCCTGACTTTC.

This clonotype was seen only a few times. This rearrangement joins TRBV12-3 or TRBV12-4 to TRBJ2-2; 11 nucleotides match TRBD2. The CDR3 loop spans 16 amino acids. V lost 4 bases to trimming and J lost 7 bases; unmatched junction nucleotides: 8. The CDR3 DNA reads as TGTGCCAGCAGTTCACTAGCGGGAGTGTTTAGCGGGGAGCTGTTTTTT. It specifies CASSSLAGVFSGELFF.

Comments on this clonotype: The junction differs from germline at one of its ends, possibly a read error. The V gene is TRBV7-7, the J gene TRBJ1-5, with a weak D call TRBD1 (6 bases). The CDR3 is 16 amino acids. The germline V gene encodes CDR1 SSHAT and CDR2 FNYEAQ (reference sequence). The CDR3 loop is CASSSNRVHSNQPQHF. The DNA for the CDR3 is TGTGCTAGCAGCTCCAACAGGGTCCATAGCAATCAGCCCCAGCATTTT.

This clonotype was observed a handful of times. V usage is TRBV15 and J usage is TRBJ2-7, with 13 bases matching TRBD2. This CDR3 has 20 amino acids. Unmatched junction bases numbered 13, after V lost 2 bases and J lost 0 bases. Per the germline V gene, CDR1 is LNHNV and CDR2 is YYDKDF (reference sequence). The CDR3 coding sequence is TGTGCCACCAGCAGAAAACGTCATGGACTAGCGGGAGCGATCTCCTACGAGCAGTACTTC. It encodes CATSRKRHGLAGAISYEQYF.

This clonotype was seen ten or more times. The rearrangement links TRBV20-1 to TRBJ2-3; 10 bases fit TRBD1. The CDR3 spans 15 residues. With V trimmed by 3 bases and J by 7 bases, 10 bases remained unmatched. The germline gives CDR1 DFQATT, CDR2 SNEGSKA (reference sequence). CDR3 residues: CSASMSGTGAYTQYF. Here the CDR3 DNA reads TGCAGTGCTAGTATGTCCGGGACAGGGGCATATACGCAGTATTTT.

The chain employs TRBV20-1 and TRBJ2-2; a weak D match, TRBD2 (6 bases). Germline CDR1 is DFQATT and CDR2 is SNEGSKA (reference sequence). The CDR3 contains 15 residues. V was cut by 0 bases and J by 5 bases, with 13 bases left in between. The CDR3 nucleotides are TGCAGTGCTAGAGATGGGGGAGGAGGAACCGGGGAGCTGTTTTTT. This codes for CSARDGGGGTGELFF.

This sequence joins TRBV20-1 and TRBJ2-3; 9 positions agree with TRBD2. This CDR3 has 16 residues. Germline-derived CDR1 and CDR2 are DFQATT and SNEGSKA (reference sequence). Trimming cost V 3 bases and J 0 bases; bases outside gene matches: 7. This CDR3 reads CSASTSGGYSTDTQYF. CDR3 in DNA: TGCAGTGCTAGTACCAGCGGGGGGTATAGCACAGATACGCAGTATTTT.

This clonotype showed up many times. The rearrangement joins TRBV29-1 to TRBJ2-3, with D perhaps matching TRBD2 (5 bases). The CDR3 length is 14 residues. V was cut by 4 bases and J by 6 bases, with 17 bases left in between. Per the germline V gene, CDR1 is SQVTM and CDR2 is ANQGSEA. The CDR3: CSVVGRTGVDTQYF. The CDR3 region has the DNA TGCAGCGTTGTCGGACGGACCGGGGTGGATACGCAGTATTTT.

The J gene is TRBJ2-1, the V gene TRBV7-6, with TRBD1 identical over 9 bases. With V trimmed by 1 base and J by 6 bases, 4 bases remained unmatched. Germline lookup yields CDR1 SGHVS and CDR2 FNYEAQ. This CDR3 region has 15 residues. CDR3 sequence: CASSLEQGARNEQFF. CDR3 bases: TGTGCCAGCAGCTTAGAACAGGGGGCGCGCAATGAGCAGTTCTTC.

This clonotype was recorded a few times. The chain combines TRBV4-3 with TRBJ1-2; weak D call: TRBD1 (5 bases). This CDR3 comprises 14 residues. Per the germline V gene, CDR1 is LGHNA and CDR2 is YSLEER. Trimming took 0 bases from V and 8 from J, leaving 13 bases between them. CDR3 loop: CASSQDSWGRGYTF. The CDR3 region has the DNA TGCGCCAGCAGCCAAGACTCCTGGGGACGGGGCTACACCTTC.

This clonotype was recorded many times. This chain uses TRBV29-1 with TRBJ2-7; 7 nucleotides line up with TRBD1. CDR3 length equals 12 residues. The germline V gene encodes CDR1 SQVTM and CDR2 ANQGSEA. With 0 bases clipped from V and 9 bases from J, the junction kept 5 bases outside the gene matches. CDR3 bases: TGCAGCGTTGAAGATGATACAGGGGTGCAGTACTTC. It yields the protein CSVEDDTGVQYF.

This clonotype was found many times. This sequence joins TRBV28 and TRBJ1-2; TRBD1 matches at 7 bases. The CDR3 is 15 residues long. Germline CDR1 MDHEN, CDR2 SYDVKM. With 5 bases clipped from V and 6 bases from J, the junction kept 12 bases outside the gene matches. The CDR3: CASSRIYRGKDGYTF. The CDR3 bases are TGTGCCAGCAGTCGAATCTACAGGGGAAAGGATGGCTACACCTTC.